What follows are 23 T cell receptor beta chains derived from one specimen sequenced in a study of T cells in Graves' hyperthyroidism and ophthalmopathy. RNA transcripts served as the template for amplifying TCR beta CDR3 regions. During a first-round RT-PCR of the TCR CDR3, the HTBI primer set was used. TCRdb reanalysed the multiplex PCR reads using MiXCR and keeps one entry per CDR3 protein. Of under 300,000 distinct CDR3 sequences listed, less than 30% are singletons. Source material: blood. Receptor source: a man aged 40-50 years with Graves' hyperthyroidism that later progressed to Graves' ophthalmopathy.

There are many counts of this clonotype. The J gene is TRBJ2-7, the V gene TRBV11-2; 11 positions match TRBD2. The CDR3 length is 15 residues. Looked up from germline, CDR1 is SGHAT and CDR2 is FQNNGV. The V gene end was trimmed by 0 bases and the J gene end by 5 bases; junction bases not matched to a gene: 3. DNA of the CDR3: TGTGCCAGCAGCTTAGATGGTAGCGGGAGGGACGAGCAGTACTTC. Protein: CASSLDGSGRDEQYF.

This clonotype was seen at least ten times. V is TRBV27 and J is TRBJ2-5, with D hard to call. CDR1 and CDR2 from the germline V gene are MNHEY and SMNVEV (reference sequence). The CDR3 has 13 amino acids. V lost 7 bases, J lost 4 bases, and 13 bases lay in between. CDR3 sequence: CASTDLPLETQYF. In DNA form, the CDR3 reads TGTGCCAGCACCGACTTACCATTAGAGACCCAGTACTTC.

The chain employs TRBV7-3 and TRBJ2-5, with D possibly matching TRBD2 (6 bases). With 2 bases removed from V and 0 bases from J, the gap between germline ends came to 10 bases. CDR3 length: 15 residues. Germline-derived CDR1 and CDR2 are SGHTA and FQGTGA. CDR3 nucleotides: TGTGCCAGCAGCTTAGGGGGAGGACACCAAGAGACCCAGTACTTC. Translated, it gives CASSLGGGHQETQYF.

This clonotype was seen many times. This sequence joins TRBV2 and TRBJ2-4, with D possibly being TRBD1 (6 bases). The CDR3 is 15 amino acids. Germline CDR1 is SNHLY and CDR2 is FYNNEI. V was trimmed by 6 bases and J by 0 bases, leaving 12 bases between them. CDR3 sequence (DNA): TGTGCCAGCAGGCCCGGACAGCTAGCCAAAAACATTCAGTACTTC. Translation: CASRPGQLAKNIQYF.

This chain links TRBV5-5 with TRBJ2-5, with 7 bases lining up with TRBD1. The V segment lost 4 bases and the J segment 1 base; nucleotides outside the gene matches: 7. The V gene's germline CDR1 is SGHKS and CDR2 YYEKEE (reference sequence). The CDR3 is made up of 15 amino acids. CDR3 sequence (DNA): TGTGCCAGCAGCAACACCGGGACAGCCCAAGAGACCCAGTACTTC. It codes for CASSNTGTAQETQYF. Complete variable domain (other parts from reference TRBV5-5 and TRBJ2-5): DAGVTQSPTHLIKTRGQQVTLRCSPISGHKSVSWYQQVLGQGPQFIFQYYEKEERGRGNFPDRFSARQFPNYSSELNVNALLLGDSALYLCASSNTGTAQETQYFGPGTRLLVL.

This clonotype was seen repeatedly, ten times or more. The chain carries TRBV14 and TRBJ2-7, with D possibly TRBD2 on 6 matching bases. V was clipped by 4 bases and J by 2 bases, with 18 bases between them. Germline V gene sequence: CDR1 SGHDN, CDR2 FVKESK. The CDR3 covers 16 residues. CDR3 nucleotides: TGTGCCAGCAGCCCAAGACCGGGACTCCTAACCTACGAGCAGTACTTC. It encodes CASSPRPGLLTYEQYF. The entire variable domain, with the rest obtained from reference TRBV14 and TRBJ2-7, is as follows: EAGVTQFPSHSVIEKGQTVTLRCDPISGHDNLYWYRRVMGKEIKFLLHFVKESKQDESGMPNNRFLAERTGGTYSTLKVQPAELEDSGVYFCASSPRPGLLTYEQYFGPGTRLTVT.

This clonotype occurred many times. V is TRBV4-2 and J is TRBJ1-2, with D perhaps TRBD1 (5 bases). V shed 1 base and J shed 4 bases, with 13 bases lying between them. The V gene's germline CDR1 is LGHNA and CDR2 YNFKEQ. The CDR3 is 15 residues long. CDR3 loop: CASSQGLGESYGYTF. The CDR3 DNA follows: TGTGCCAGCAGCCAAGGCTTGGGGGAATCCTATGGCTACACCTTC.

V and J are TRBV6-2 or TRBV6-3 and TRBJ2-5; D possibly corresponds to TRBD1 (5 bases). The germline V gene encodes CDR1 MNHEY and CDR2 SVGEGT. The V gene lost 0 bases and the J gene lost 9 bases, with 11 bases spanning the gap. The CDR3 extends over 13 amino acids. The CDR3 nucleotides read TGTGCCAGCAGTTACTCGGGGCCTAGGGCCCAGTACTTC. Translating gives CASSYSGPRAQYF.

This clonotype showed up just a few times. This chain joins TRBV6-2 or TRBV6-3 and TRBJ2-7; D tentatively fits TRBD1 or TRBD2 (5 bases each). The germline V gene encodes CDR1 MNHEY and CDR2 SVGEGT. The CDR3 has 14 amino acids. V was cut by 8 bases and J by 0 bases, with 14 bases left in between. The DNA for the CDR3 is TGTGCCAGCTGGCCCGGGACCGCCTCCTACGAGCAGTACTTC. This sequence encodes CASWPGTASYEQYF.

This clonotype was detected many times. The chain links TRBV9 to TRBJ1-3; no clear D gene. The CDR3 has 14 amino acids. In germline, CDR1 is SGDLS, CDR2 YYNGEE. V lost 2 bases and J lost 0, with 6 bases in between. CDR3 protein: CASSVSGSGNTIYF. The CDR3 DNA sequence: TGTGCCAGCAGCGTCTCAGGCTCTGGAAACACCATATATTTT.

The chain has TRBV9 and TRBJ2-7, with 10 bases lining up with TRBD2. The V gene's germline CDR1 is SGDLS and CDR2 YYNGEE. CDR3 length equals 15 residues. V was clipped by 3 bases and J by 3 bases; unmatched bases: 6. CDR3: CASSEAGTSVYEQYF. CDR3 bases: TGTGCCAGCAGCGAAGCCGGGACTAGCGTCTACGAGCAGTACTTC.

This clonotype was seen ten or more times. The chain couples TRBV28 to TRBJ2-7; 8 bases are a match to TRBD1. The CDR3 totals 15 residues. Germline V gives CDR1 MDHEN, CDR2 SYDVKM. V dropped 6 bases and J dropped 3; count of bases not matched to a gene: 10. The CDR3 spells CASSTGQGRGYEQYF. The DNA of the CDR3 is TGTGCCAGCAGCACCGGACAGGGTAGGGGCTACGAGCAGTACTTC. Complete variable domain (other parts from reference TRBV28 and TRBJ2-7): DVKVTQSSRYLVKRTGEKVFLECVQDMDHENMFWYRQDPGLGLRLIYFSYDVKMKEKGDIPEGYSVSREKKERFSLILESASTNQTSMYLCASSTGQGRGYEQYFGPGTRLTVT.

This clonotype was picked up one time. The rearrangement links TRBV28 to TRBJ1-3, with 8 nucleotides matching TRBD1. The CDR3 is 15 amino acids. Germline V lookup: CDR1 MDHEN, CDR2 SYDVKM. The ends lost 4 bases at V and 7 bases at J; junction bases unmatched: 9. The CDR3: CASSSKDRAGNTIYF. The DNA for the CDR3 is TGTGCCAGCAGTTCTAAGGACAGGGCCGGGAACACCATATATTTT.

In its sample, this clonotype was seen many times. The chain is built from TRBV29-1 and TRBJ1-3; D is unclear. The germline V gene has CDR1 SQVTM and CDR2 ANQGSEA. V lost 5 bases and J lost 0, with 14 bases in between. There are 15 residues in the CDR3. The CDR3: CSVMAGTNSGNTIYF. CDR3 coding DNA: TGCAGCGTTATGGCCGGAACGAACTCTGGAAACACCATATATTTT.

This clonotype was seen ten or more times. The V call is TRBV7-2, the J call TRBJ1-1; 8 nucleotides align to TRBD1. The germline gives CDR1 SGHTA, CDR2 FQGNSA. CDR3 length equals 16 residues. V dropped 0 bases and J dropped 5; count of bases not matched to a gene: 8. CDR3 nucleotides: TGTGCCAGCAGCTTAGCCGGACAGGGCGGACGGACTGAAGCTTTCTTT. It codes for CASSLAGQGGRTEAFF.

This clonotype was seen many times. This chain uses TRBV14 with TRBJ2-5; D uncertain. This CDR3 is built from 14 residues. CDR1 and CDR2 from the germline V gene are SGHDN and FVKESK. V was shortened by 2 bases and J by 0 bases, with 7 bases between the two germline ends. CDR3: CASSQWSDQETQYF. The CDR3 nucleotides read TGTGCCAGCAGCCAATGGTCAGACCAAGAGACCCAGTACTTC.

V and J are TRBV12-3 or TRBV12-4 and TRBJ1-1; D is uncertain. The CDR3 extends over 14 amino acids. V lost 6 bases and J 1 base, leaving 12 bases between the germline ends. Here the CDR3 reads CASSSWNKNTEAFF. CDR3 in DNA: TGTGCCAGCAGCAGCTGGAACAAGAACACTGAAGCTTTCTTT.

CDR3 in DNA: TGTGCCAGCAGCTGGGACAGGTTCGGCTATGGCTACACCTTC. Translating it yields CASSWDRFGYGYTF. This chain connects TRBV5-8 to TRBJ1-2, with 8 bases that match TRBD1. Trimming removed 3 bases from V and 4 bases from J; junction bases left unmatched: 5. The CDR3 length is 14 residues. Germline CDR1 reads SGHTS; CDR2 reads YDEGEE.

This clonotype was seen repeatedly, ten times or more. This sequence joins TRBV20-1 and TRBJ1-1, with D possibly matching TRBD1 (5 bases). There are 15 residues in the CDR3. The V gene's germline CDR1 is DFQATT and CDR2 SNEGSKA (reference sequence). Trimming pared 2 bases from V and 7 bases from J, leaving 20 bases between. The DNA of the CDR3 is TGCAGTGCTAGACCCCTCAACGGAGAGGGGAGTGAAGCTTTCTTT. It codes for CSARPLNGEGSEAFF.

This clonotype was recorded at least ten times. This sequence joins TRBV20-1 and TRBJ1-2, with a possible D match to TRBD1 (6 bases). CDR1 and CDR2 from the germline V gene are DFQATT and SNEGSKA (reference sequence). V lost 5 bases and J 2 bases, leaving 12 bases between the germline ends. CDR3 length equals 13 residues. The DNA of the CDR3 is TGCAGTGCTTCCTCCGGGACAAACTATGGCTACACCTTC. The encoded protein is CSASSGTNYGYTF.

This clonotype occurred many times. The rearrangement links TRBV6-5 to TRBJ2-7; 13 positions match TRBD2. Germline V gene sequence: CDR1 MNHEY, CDR2 SVGAGI. V was clipped by 0 bases and J by 4 bases; unmatched bases: 3. This CDR3 contains 16 residues. The DNA for the CDR3 is TGTGCCAGCAGTTACTCGTTACTAGCGGGAGGGTACGAGCAGTACTTC. It specifies CASSYSLLAGGYEQYF.

This clonotype came up many times. The chain recombines TRBV19 with TRBJ2-7; D unclear. CDR3 length equals 12 residues. CDR1 LNHDA and CDR2 SQIVND come from the germline V gene (reference sequence). V was cut by 5 bases and J by 4 bases, with 9 bases left in between. CDR3: CASSAPGYEQYF. DNA of the CDR3: TGTGCCAGTAGTGCCCCCGGGTACGAGCAGTACTTC.

The V and J genes are TRBV4-1 and TRBJ2-7, with unresolved D. CDR1 is MGHRA and CDR2 is YSYEKL in the germline V gene. This CDR3 has 16 amino acids. Deletions cut 3 bases from V and 1 base from J, with 16 bases between. This chain's CDR3 is CASSHGSAARSYEQYF. The CDR3 region has the DNA TGCGCCAGCAGCCACGGATCAGCTGCTAGGTCCTACGAGCAGTACTTC.